The entry below gives a single T cell receptor (beta chain) sequence along with its context. Its antigen target is currently unknown. No base quality values were provided; no much bigger clone lies one nucleotide off. This record comes from a study of PD-1 blockade in classical Hodgkin lymphoma (TCRdb year 2020). Turning to the overall study: Nivolumab dosing was 3 mg/kg intravenously every 2 weeks, continuing until either disease progression or unacceptable toxicity. To define a peripheral blood immune signature of response to PD-1 blockade in classical Hodgkin lymphoma, the study combined TCR beta sequencing with CyTOF. What the work shows at the level of the full study, not this receptor alone: Trial patients achieving complete response had baseline diversity similar to newly diagnosed patients, whereas partial responders and progressors had significantly lower diversity. CD4+ but not CD8+ TCR diversity rose significantly by C4D1 (p=0.0027 vs p=0.16), most apparent in complete responders (p=0.02). Baseline TCR diversity was reported to be lower in newly diagnosed patients than in healthy donors, and even lower in relapsed/refractory patients. Diversity was lower in patients who began nivolumab less than 1 year after ASCT, so these patients were left out of later analyses to avoid confounding by immune reconstitution. The study was restricted to a single clinical trial cohort, and the causes of repertoire differences, possibly disease activity or prior therapy, were left undefined.

V and J lose 4 bases and 7 bases, and a span of 14 bases separates them. CDR1 MNHEY and CDR2 SMNVEV are derived from the germline V gene (reference sequence). The CDR3 covers 14 residues, taking in both the cysteine and the phenylalanine. Of the read, only the CDR3 DNA is kept; its 42 bases are in frame from base 1. The Qiagen DNeasy kit was used to extract genomic DNA from unsorted PBMCs and from the negatively selected CD4+ and CD8+ fractions. Amplification of TCR beta CDR3 regions was done by immunoSEQ multiplex PCR with primers that anneal to V and J segments. Amplification bias was minimized using a synthetic immune receptor repertoire, and residual bias was removed computationally after sequencing. The authors' analysis ran thus. Custom Python scripts were used to quantify repertoire diversity as the Shannon entropy index. Unsorted, CD4+ and CD8+ repertoires were analyzed separately, except for combined analyses in which CD4+ and CD8+ sequences were merged in silico. Clonal expansion was defined as a frequency increase of at least 2-fold after treatment compared with C1D1, and clones undetected at baseline were assigned a pseudocount of 0.5. Singleton clones were defined as clones with 0 or 1 copy at C1D1, and non-singleton clones were defined as clones with 2 or more copies. Clones expanded in unsorted samples were annotated as CD4+, CD8+ or unknown by matching protein sequences in sorted samples from the same patient. Diversity changes from C1D1 to C4D1 were tested in paired samples using Wilcoxon tests. This is the immuneACCESS table as TCRdb keeps it, with only in-frame sequences that have V and J called. A part of the clones is gone; compared with another copy, unresolved V genes explain less than half, and the rest is unexplained. The V and J calls and the clone size are those of that table, but D and trimming were determined from the DNA. A total of 80,000 to 100,000 clones appear in this sample, 93% of them only once. Jointly, the top ten make up roughly 1.9% of the sample.

The time point label of this sample denotes: cycle 4 day 1 (C4D1), after less than seven weeks of nivolumab. Relapse after autologous stem cell transplantation had occurred in all trial patients, and cohorts A, B and C were distinguished by prior brentuximab vedotin exposure. The trial cohort comprised some 60 patients with relapsed/refractory classical Hodgkin lymphoma whose best overall responses were complete response, partial response or progressive disease. In the multi-cohort phase II CheckMate 205 trial, trial patients received single-agent nivolumab. Best overall response was determined by an independent review committee according to the 2007 International Working Group response criteria. PBMCs from the trial were collected at three points: immediately before nivolumab initiation (C1D1), and during therapy at cycle 2 day 1 and cycle 4 day 1. Peripheral blood was collected in 8 mL Vacutainer Cell Preparation Tubes, from which PBMCs were isolated by centrifugation and then cryopreserved.

This receptor was identified in a human donor with classical Hodgkin lymphoma. The sequenced sample was peripheral blood mononuclear cells (PBMCs), obtained before the fourth cycle of nivolumab. The chain is encoded by TRBV27 joined to TRBJ1-5; TRBD1 could be the D gene, as 5 bases match. CDR3 sequence: CASSSAGFRQPQHF. The DNA sequence is given as TGTGCCAGCAGTTCGGCAGGGTTTCGACAGCCCCAGCATTTT.